These T cell receptor beta chains were read from a single sample in a study of shared clonotypes between healthy human individuals. Data came from immunoSEQ multiplex PCR; TCRdb stores just in-frame clones and leaves some out. The table has roughly 650,000 clones, about 96% seen once. Sequencing input: naive CD4+ T cells sorted from blood. The receptor set was obtained from a woman aged 25-40 years in good health. The CDR3 runs from the conserved cysteine through the conserved F or W. Each record gives: V gene, CDR3 length, D gene, J gene, clone size, CDR3 protein. A D gene is named only where the DNA matches it firmly. The size of a clone is reported for some rows only, either as once, few or many, or as a class for expanded clones.

V gene: TRBV13
CDR3 length: 13
D gene: .
J gene: TRBJ2-5
clone size: .
CDR3 protein: CASSLEPKETQYF

V gene: TRBV6-4
CDR3 length: 13
D gene: TRBD1
J gene: TRBJ2-3
clone size: .
CDR3 protein: CASSEQGADTQYF

V gene: TRBV11-3
CDR3 length: 13
D gene: .
J gene: TRBJ1-2
clone size: .
CDR3 protein: CASSNDSNYGYTF

V gene: TRBV10-3
CDR3 length: 16
D gene: .
J gene: TRBJ2-4
clone size: .
CDR3 protein: CAISEVAGLAKNIQYF

V gene: TRBV28
CDR3 length: 14
D gene: .
J gene: TRBJ1-4
clone size: .
CDR3 protein: CASSFSGRAGKLFF

V gene: TRBV9
CDR3 length: 15
D gene: .
J gene: TRBJ1-2
clone size: .
CDR3 protein: CASSVVGGAGLGYTF

V gene: TRBV28
CDR3 length: 16
D gene: TRBD1
J gene: TRBJ1-4
clone size: .
CDR3 protein: CASSPTAETGEEKLFF

V gene: TRBV28
CDR3 length: 12
D gene: .
J gene: TRBJ1-2
clone size: .
CDR3 protein: CASSLDPYGYTF

V gene: TRBV9
CDR3 length: 16
D gene: TRBD2
J gene: TRBJ2-7
clone size: .
CDR3 protein: CASSPQGQRERYEQYF

V gene: TRBV29-1
CDR3 length: 14
D gene: TRBD2
J gene: .
clone size: .
CDR3 protein: CSVDTRAGGYEQYF

V gene: TRBV23-1
CDR3 length: 13
D gene: .
J gene: .
clone size: .
CDR3 protein: CAKRLPYSYEQYF

V gene: TRBV5-5
CDR3 length: 13
D gene: .
J gene: TRBJ2-7
clone size: .
CDR3 protein: CASSLAGIYEQYF

V gene: TRBV6-1
CDR3 length: 15
D gene: TRBD2
J gene: TRBJ2-5
clone size: .
CDR3 protein: CASSSGWSGGETQYF

V gene: TRBV19
CDR3 length: 17
D gene: .
J gene: TRBJ2-2
clone size: .
CDR3 protein: CASSRLPADTNTGELFF

V gene: TRBV5-1
CDR3 length: 17
D gene: .
J gene: TRBJ2-2
clone size: .
CDR3 protein: CASSLFGAPANTGELFF

V gene: TRBV7-6
CDR3 length: 13
D gene: TRBD1
J gene: TRBJ2-7
clone size: .
CDR3 protein: CASRGQGTYEQYF

V gene: TRBV14
CDR3 length: 16
D gene: .
J gene: TRBJ2-1
clone size: .
CDR3 protein: CASSQRRSGAYNEQFF

V gene: TRBV9
CDR3 length: 14
D gene: .
J gene: TRBJ1-5
clone size: once
CDR3 protein: CASSVAGESQPQHF

V gene: TRBV19
CDR3 length: 14
D gene: .
J gene: TRBJ2-2
clone size: .
CDR3 protein: CASSIMGTSGELFF

V gene: TRBV6-4
CDR3 length: 16
D gene: TRBD1
J gene: TRBJ2-3
clone size: .
CDR3 protein: CASSKTGTARTDTQYF

V gene: TRBV7-9
CDR3 length: 16
D gene: .
J gene: TRBJ2-7
clone size: .
CDR3 protein: CASRSAHRDKAYEQYF

V gene: TRBV19
CDR3 length: 17
D gene: TRBD1
J gene: TRBJ1-5
clone size: .
CDR3 protein: CASSALTGPYGNQPQHF

V gene: TRBV27
CDR3 length: 16
D gene: .
J gene: TRBJ2-2
clone size: .
CDR3 protein: CASSFHGWRDIGELFF

V gene: TRBV29-1
CDR3 length: 12
D gene: .
J gene: TRBJ1-2
clone size: .
CDR3 protein: CSVENGARGYTF

V gene: TRBV2
CDR3 length: 13
D gene: .
J gene: TRBJ2-7
clone size: .
CDR3 protein: CASRAGTSYEQYF

V gene: TRBV27
CDR3 length: 14
D gene: TRBD1
J gene: .
clone size: .
CDR3 protein: CASSRQGVDYEQYF

V gene: TRBV28
CDR3 length: 13
D gene: .
J gene: TRBJ1-5
clone size: .
CDR3 protein: CASSDRLNQPQHF

V gene: TRBV13
CDR3 length: 14
D gene: .
J gene: TRBJ2-7
clone size: .
CDR3 protein: CASSLGLGSYEQYF

V gene: TRBV6-6
CDR3 length: 13
D gene: .
J gene: TRBJ1-5
clone size: .
CDR3 protein: CASSTGPNQPQHF

V gene: TRBV10-3
CDR3 length: 15
D gene: .
J gene: TRBJ1-2
clone size: .
CDR3 protein: CAISGGGEGNYGYTF

V gene: TRBV2
CDR3 length: 15
D gene: TRBD2
J gene: TRBJ2-3
clone size: .
CDR3 protein: CASSGVAGATDTQYF

V gene: TRBV13
CDR3 length: 15
D gene: .
J gene: TRBJ2-3
clone size: .
CDR3 protein: CASSYQLGGPDTQYF

V gene: TRBV7-1
CDR3 length: 16
D gene: .
J gene: TRBJ1-5
clone size: .
CDR3 protein: CASSLGASTTNQPQHF

V gene: TRBV5-1
CDR3 length: 14
D gene: .
J gene: TRBJ1-2
clone size: .
CDR3 protein: CASSLATANYGYTF

V gene: TRBV15
CDR3 length: 15
D gene: .
J gene: TRBJ1-5
clone size: .
CDR3 protein: CATSIPGSRNQPQHF

V gene: TRBV5-1
CDR3 length: 16
D gene: TRBD2
J gene: TRBJ2-1
clone size: .
CDR3 protein: CASSARLGEGNNEQFF

V gene: TRBV5-1
CDR3 length: 14
D gene: TRBD1
J gene: TRBJ1-6
clone size: .
CDR3 protein: CASSTGTENSPLHF

V gene: TRBV27
CDR3 length: 16
D gene: TRBD1
J gene: TRBJ2-3
clone size: .
CDR3 protein: CASSFWTGRHTDTQYF

V gene: TRBV9
CDR3 length: 12
D gene: .
J gene: TRBJ2-7
clone size: .
CDR3 protein: CASSVMSYEQYF

V gene: TRBV10-3
CDR3 length: 13
D gene: .
J gene: TRBJ2-1
clone size: .
CDR3 protein: CAISESTAGEQFF

V gene: TRBV9
CDR3 length: 17
D gene: .
J gene: TRBJ2-1
clone size: .
CDR3 protein: CASSAPWGLAAYNEQFF

V gene: TRBV6-5
CDR3 length: 15
D gene: .
J gene: TRBJ1-5
clone size: .
CDR3 protein: CATRPRGENNQPQHF

V gene: TRBV7-9
CDR3 length: 15
D gene: .
J gene: TRBJ2-1
clone size: .
CDR3 protein: CASSLGIGLYNEQFF

V gene: TRBV7-2
CDR3 length: 11
D gene: .
J gene: TRBJ1-1
clone size: .
CDR3 protein: CASRVDTEAFF

V gene: TRBV14
CDR3 length: 15
D gene: .
J gene: TRBJ2-2
clone size: .
CDR3 protein: CASSQRGPGIGELFF

V gene: TRBV5-1
CDR3 length: 13
D gene: TRBD1
J gene: TRBJ1-1
clone size: .
CDR3 protein: CASKEGADTEAFF

V gene: TRBV6-6
CDR3 length: 16
D gene: .
J gene: TRBJ2-6
clone size: .
CDR3 protein: CATQGSVVSGANVLTF

V gene: TRBV5-1
CDR3 length: 16
D gene: .
J gene: TRBJ1-1
clone size: .
CDR3 protein: CASSLPRGGVNTEAFF

V gene: TRBV10-3
CDR3 length: 14
D gene: .
J gene: TRBJ2-2
clone size: .
CDR3 protein: CAIRGTGNTGELFF

V gene: TRBV28
CDR3 length: 16
D gene: TRBD2
J gene: TRBJ2-5
clone size: .
CDR3 protein: CASSLYRGGPPETQYF